A selection of T cell receptor beta chains follows, all from one sample in a study of patients and donors after allogeneic stem cell transplantation. TCRdb reanalysed the RT-PCR reads using MiXCR and keeps one entry per CDR3 protein. Here the sample spans approximately 150,000 distinct CDR3 sequences, approximately 30% being singletons. Sequencing was carried out using blood, either unsorted or a sorted T cell fraction (not recorded which). Source of these receptors: a human donor who was either an allogeneic HSCT recipient or a stem cell or donor lymphocyte infusion donor (not recorded which). It is not recorded whose cells these are; they may come from a transplant donor. Each CDR3 is given with its conserved first and last residue. D genes are given only for firm matches. Only some rows state a clone size, as once, few, many or a class for expanded clones.

clone_size,v_call,d_call,j_call,cdr3_aa,cdr3_nt
few,TRBV20-1,TRBD2,TRBJ2-3,CSARDPTSGRSTDTQYF,TGCAGTGCTAGAGATCCGACTAGCGGGAGGAGCACAGATACGCAGTATTTT
-,TRBV28,TRBD1,TRBJ1-5,CASSRTGWRYQPQHF,TGTGCCAGCAGTCGGACAGGGTGGAGATATCAGCCCCAGCATTTT
many,TRBV5-6,-,TRBJ1-2,CASSPDGPTANYGYTF,TGTGCCAGCAGCCCCGACGGACCGACAGCAAACTATGGCTACACCTTC
-,TRBV27,TRBD2,TRBJ2-7,CASRHLSGRAYEQYF,TGTGCCAGCAGGCACCTTAGCGGGAGGGCCTACGAGCAGTACTTC
-,TRBV5-5,-,TRBJ1-2,CASSTGQADGPLF,TGTGCCAGCAGTACGGGCCAGGCGGACGGACCCCTATTC
few,TRBV12-3/TRBV12-4,-,TRBJ1-5,CASSLGTLSNQPQHF,TGTGCCAGCAGTTTAGGTACACTTAGCAATCAGCCCCAGCATTTT
-,TRBV12-3/TRBV12-4,-,TRBJ1-2,CASSPAALSNGYTF,TGTGCCAGCAGTCCTGCGGCCCTTTCTAACGGCTACACCTTC
-,TRBV5-1,TRBD1,TRBJ2-1,CASSALPGGGYNEQFF,TGCGCCAGCAGCGCCTTACCAGGGGGCGGCTACAATGAGCAGTTCTTC
-,TRBV20-1,TRBD1,TRBJ1-1,CSARGRGEAFF,TGCAGTGCTAGAGGCAGGGGGGAAGCTTTCTTT
few,TRBV29-1,TRBD1,TRBJ2-1,CSVRGTGVINEQFF,TGCAGCGTTCGTGGGACAGGGGTGATCAATGAGCAGTTCTTC
once,TRBV27,-,TRBJ2-7,CASSLSDARVYEQYF,TGTGCCAGCAGTTTATCGGACGCCAGAGTCTACGAGCAGTACTTC
-,TRBV28,TRBD2,TRBJ2-1,CASSLWTSGRGNEQFF,TGTGCCAGCAGTTTATGGACTAGCGGGAGAGGAAATGAGCAGTTCTTC
-,TRBV4-3,-,TRBJ2-4,CASSQGRLKNIQYF,TGCGCCAGCAGCCAAGGGCGCCTCAAAAACATTCAGTACTTC
-,TRBV12-3/TRBV12-4,-,TRBJ2-7,CASSYLGGPYEQYF,TGTGCCAGCAGTTACCTAGGAGGCCCCTACGAGCAGTACTTC
-,TRBV27,-,TRBJ2-3,CASKVAYTDTQYF,TGTGCCAGCAAAGTGGCCTACACAGATACGCAGTATTTT
few,TRBV27,TRBD2,TRBJ2-7,CASSSLAGVPYEQYF,TGTGCCAGCAGTTCCCTAGCGGGAGTCCCCTACGAGCAGTACTTC
many,TRBV7-2,-,TRBJ1-3,CASSLVGGVYTIYF,TGTGCCAGCAGCTTAGTGGGGGGCGTGTACACCATATATTTT
few,TRBV12-3/TRBV12-4,-,TRBJ1-1,CASLWGNTEAFF,TGTGCCAGCCTCTGGGGGAACACTGAAGCTTTCTTT
many,TRBV6-5,-,TRBJ1-4,CASSYSMGEKLFF,TGTGCCAGCAGTTACTCGATGGGGGAAAAACTGTTTTTT
-,TRBV25-1,TRBD2,TRBJ2-3,CASTGNSGSQDTQYF,TGTGCCAGCACAGGGAATAGCGGGAGCCAAGATACGCAGTATTTT
few,TRBV10-3,TRBD1,TRBJ2-7,CAISERDRSRDF,TGTGCCATCAGTGAGCGGGACAGGAGCCGGGACTTC
few,TRBV18,-,TRBJ2-7,CASSPRTGRGEQYF,TGTGCCAGCTCACCACGGACAGGGAGGGGCGAGCAGTACTTC
-,TRBV20-1,TRBD1,TRBJ1-1,CSARLGGARTEAFF,TGCAGTGCTAGGTTAGGGGGCGCGAGGACTGAAGCTTTCTTT
-,TRBV10-3,-,TRBJ2-5,CAISVRETQYF,TGTGCCATCAGTGTTCGGGAGACCCAGTACTTC
once,TRBV7-2,-,TRBJ2-1,CASSLAPGDNEQFF,TGTGCCAGCAGCTTAGCGCCAGGGGACAATGAGCAGTTCTTC
many,TRBV29-1,-,TRBJ1-1,CSVEVTVNTEAFF,TGCAGCGTTGAAGTAACAGTGAACACTGAAGCTTTCTTT
-,TRBV20-1,-,TRBJ1-4,CSASRGIKEKLFF,TGCAGTGCTAGTCGGGGGATAAAAGAAAAACTGTTTTTT
once,TRBV4-1,TRBD2,TRBJ2-7,CASSQVTSGSGEQYF,TGCGCCAGCAGCCAAGTGACTAGCGGGAGTGGAGAGCAGTACTTC
few,TRBV9,TRBD2,TRBJ2-5,CASSLREVPTQETQYF,TGTGCCAGCAGCCTCCGGGAGGTGCCTACCCAAGAGACCCAGTACTTC
few,TRBV9,-,TRBJ2-5,CASSPRGGMETQYF,TGTGCCAGCAGCCCTAGGGGGGGTATGGAGACCCAGTACTTC
-,TRBV29-1,-,TRBJ2-7,CSVGQGTYEQYF,TGCAGCGTTGGTCAGGGTACCTACGAGCAGTACTTC
-,TRBV12-3/TRBV12-4,TRBD1,TRBJ2-7,CASSRTGALYEQYF,TGTGCCAGCAGTCGGACAGGGGCCCTCTACGAGCAGTACTTC
-,TRBV10-3,-,TRBJ2-7,CAIRPSGTPLEQYF,TGTGCCATCAGACCCTCCGGGACGCCTCTCGAGCAGTACTTC
many,TRBV4-3,TRBD1,TRBJ1-4,CASSQGDSLNEKLFF,TGCGCCAGCAGCCAAGGGGACAGCCTAAATGAAAAACTGTTTTTT
-,TRBV4-3,-,TRBJ2-3,CASSQGDRGANTDTQYF,TGCGCCAGCAGCCAAGGGGATCGGGGGGCCAACACAGATACGCAGTATTTT
-,TRBV4-3,-,TRBJ2-1,CASSQARRGGYNEQFF,TGCGCCAGCAGCCAAGCACGACGAGGAGGTTACAATGAGCAGTTCTTC
-,TRBV28,TRBD2,TRBJ2-7,CASGTMYEQYF,TGTGCCAGCGGGACTATGTACGAGCAGTACTTC
-,TRBV24-1,-,TRBJ2-3,CATSGSSGSDTQYF,TGTGCCACCAGCGGATCATCAGGGTCGGATACGCAGTATTTT
-,TRBV5-1,-,TRBJ1-1,CASSPLTGGDTEAFF,TGCGCCAGCAGCCCCTTGACAGGTGGGGACACTGAAGCTTTCTTT
-,TRBV28,-,TRBJ1-3,CASSGAWGITGNTIYF,TGTGCCAGCAGTGGGGCTTGGGGCATTACGGGAAACACCATATATTTT
-,TRBV20-1,-,TRBJ1-6,CSATGDGNSPLHF,TGCAGTGCTACAGGGGACGGTAATTCACCCCTCCACTTT
few,TRBV28,-,TRBJ1-2,CASGQGGNGYTF,TGTGCCAGCGGCCAAGGGGGGAATGGCTACACCTTC
-,TRBV5-6,-,TRBJ1-6,CASSLGQVSPLHF,TGTGCCAGCAGCTTGGGCCAGGTTTCACCCCTCCACTTT
few,TRBV11-2,-,TRBJ2-4,CASSRGGLIQYF,TGTGCCAGCAGCAGAGGGGGGCTAATTCAGTACTTC
once,TRBV7-6,TRBD2,TRBJ2-7,CASSPGAGGNYEQYF,TGTGCCAGCAGCCCTGGGGCGGGGGGAAACTACGAGCAGTACTTC
few,TRBV29-1,TRBD1,TRBJ2-3,CSVGRTGGSTDTQYF,TGCAGCGTTGGGCGGACAGGGGGGAGCACAGATACGCAGTATTTT
-,TRBV7-7,-,TRBJ2-7,CASSLDIGDSPYEQYF,TGTGCTAGCAGCTTAGATATTGGGGACTCGCCTTACGAGCAGTACTTC
-,TRBV6-2/TRBV6-3,TRBD2,TRBJ2-1,CASSQLATSGRANEQFF,TGTGCCAGCAGCCAACTAGCAACTAGCGGGAGGGCCAATGAGCAGTTCTTC
-,TRBV5-1,-,TRBJ2-7,CASSSRTASSYEQYF,TGCGCCAGCAGCTCGCGGACAGCTAGTTCCTACGAGCAGTACTTC
-,TRBV27,TRBD2,TRBJ2-1,CASSLKPSGRGDEQFF,TGTGCCAGCAGTTTAAAGCCTAGCGGGAGAGGTGATGAGCAGTTCTTC
few,TRBV20-1,TRBD1,TRBJ1-1,CSASSPDRGQAFF,TGCAGTGCTAGCTCTCCGGACAGGGGGCAAGCTTTCTTT
few,TRBV6-6,TRBD1,TRBJ2-4,CASRRQGMDKNIQYF,TGTGCCAGCAGGAGACAGGGGATGGACAAAAACATTCAGTACTTC
few,TRBV27,-,TRBJ2-2,CASSFPAGELFF,TGTGCCAGCAGTTTCCCCGCCGGGGAGCTGTTTTTT
-,TRBV7-9,-,TRBJ2-7,CASSSQDGGEQYF,TGTGCCAGCAGCTCCCAGGATGGGGGCGAGCAGTACTTC
-,TRBV15,-,TRBJ2-5,CATSRDKRFQETQYF,TGTGCCACCAGCAGAGATAAGAGGTTCCAAGAGACCCAGTACTTC
-,TRBV4-2,-,TRBJ1-4,CASSQEGKLFF,TGTGCCAGCAGCCAAGAGGGAAAACTGTTTTTT
medium-sized,TRBV2,-,TRBJ1-1,CASSATLNTEAFF,TGTGCCAGCAGTGCTACACTGAACACTGAAGCTTTCTTT